This T cell receptor beta chain was captured by sequencing in a study of T cells in Graves' hyperthyroidism and ophthalmopathy. In its sample, this clonotype was seen a few times. Its antigen is undetermined. The germline CDR1 and CDR2 sequences are DFQATT and SNEGSKA (reference sequence). The ends were cut back, 3 bases at V and 8 bases at J, with 14 bases in the middle. This CDR3 has 14 amino acids. Study conclusions and caveats: Blood held most thyroid clonotypes expanded above 0.001 frequency.

Patients between 18 and 65 years old had hyperthyroidism, newly diagnosed and lasting under 2 months. The diagnoses drew upon clinical symptoms, serum thyroxine and TRAb, thyroid ultrasound and orbital computed tomography. Extraction of PBMCs used 8.5 to 10 ml of fresh peripheral blood. What was amplified from RNA transcripts were TCR beta CDR3 regions. The HTBI set primed first-round TCR CDR3 RT-PCR. TCRdb analysed the multiplex PCR reads with MiXCR anew, one entry per CDR3 protein. The sample holds approximately 610,000 distinct CDR3 sequences; 15% to 20% are singletons and the top ten take around 19%.

This chain connects TRBV20-1 to TRBJ1-6; perhaps TRBD1 as D (5 bases). This sequence originates from a woman aged 18-29 years with Graves' hyperthyroidism. Sequencing was carried out using blood. For the CDR3, the DNA is TGCAGTGCTAGCTGGGGGGGTGGATATTCACCCCTCCACTTT. Translation: CSASWGGGYSPLHF.